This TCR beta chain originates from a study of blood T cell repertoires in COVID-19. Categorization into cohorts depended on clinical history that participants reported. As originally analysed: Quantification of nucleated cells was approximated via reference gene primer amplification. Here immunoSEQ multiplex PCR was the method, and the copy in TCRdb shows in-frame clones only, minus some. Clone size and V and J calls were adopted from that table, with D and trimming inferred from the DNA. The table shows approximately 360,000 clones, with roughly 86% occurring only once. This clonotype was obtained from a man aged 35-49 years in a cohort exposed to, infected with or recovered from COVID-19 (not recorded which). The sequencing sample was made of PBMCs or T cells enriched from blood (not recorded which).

Here the CDR3 DNA reads TGTGCCAGCAGCGTTAGCTATTCGAGAGGGGGAGATCGCACTGAAGCTTTCTTT. It codes for CASSVSYSRGGDRTEAFF. The gene calls are TRBV9 and TRBJ1-1; tentatively, D is TRBD1 (6 bases). The germline gives CDR1 SGDLS, CDR2 YYNGEE. Deletions cut 2 bases from V and 4 bases from J, with 24 bases between. The CDR3 has 18 residues.